This T cell receptor beta chain was obtained from a study of shared clonotypes between healthy human individuals. Study context: The donor group consisted of two women and a few men, aged 18 to 49.

Deep was the level at which the assay was run. The method was immunoSEQ multiplex PCR; TCRdb's version includes in-frame clones alone and lacks a portion of them. Here the sample spans 550,000 to 750,000 clones, about 90% being singletons. The CDR3 runs to 13 residues. CDR1 and CDR2 (germline): ENHRY, SYGVKD. V gave up 7 bases and J gave up 5 bases, with 14 bases separating them. In the naive CD8 group, cells lacked CD45RO and were positively selected for CCR7, so terminally differentiated effector memory CD45RA+ cells were left out. The chain is built from TRBV10-3 and TRBJ2-5; D call uncertain. The sequence was collected from a man aged 25-45 years in good health. Input material: naive CD8+ T cells sorted from blood. CDR3 region: CAIKPEVSETQYF. CDR3 coding DNA: TGTGCCATCAAGCCCGAGGTTTCGGAGACCCAGTACTTC.